This TCR beta chain derives from a study of shared clonotypes between healthy human individuals. In the sorted-subset replicate PCRs, 200 ng DNA, 25,000 to 30,000 T cell genomes, was used. Sequencing was performed with immunoSEQ multiplex PCR; in TCRdb, only in-frame clones are kept and a portion is missing. This sample carries about 990,000 clones, about four fifths of them seen once, and the ten largest clones take under 0.8%. In germline, CDR1 is SGHRS, CDR2 YFSETQ. Unmatched junction bases numbered 3, after V lost 0 bases and J lost 0 bases. CDR3 length: 16 amino acids. A CD45RA+ naive subset and a CD45RA-negative memory subset were split from CD4+ cells.

Sequences were obtained from memory CD4+ T cells from PBMCs. Subset indicated: CD45RA-negative fraction. The clonotype was recovered from a man younger than 35 in good health. Some clones in this sample may be carry-over from other donors' samples. The J gene is TRBJ1-3, the V gene TRBV5-1; 7 bases agree with TRBD1. CDR3 loop: CASSLVGQDSGNTIYF. The CDR3 DNA is TGCGCCAGCAGCTTGGTCGGACAGGACTCTGGAAACACCATATATTTT.